Shown below are 11 T cell receptor beta chains from a single sample sequenced in a study of a mutant IDH1 vaccine in newly diagnosed glioma. Specified time point: week 11, during vaccination. Each dose delivered 300 ug of mutant IDH1 20-mer peptide subcutaneously with imiquimod. Their target antigens are unknown. This table comes from immunoSEQ multiplex PCR, and its TCRdb copy is limited to in-frame clones, with some not included. The sample yields about 110,000 clones, 75% to 90% seen once. The sample here was PBMCs, taken from a glioma patient whose treatment included an IDH1 peptide vaccine. These receptors originate from a woman aged 50 to 60 with glioma.

J is TRBJ1-5 and V is TRBV2; D gene ambiguous. CDR1 and CDR2 from the germline V gene are SNHLY and FYNNEI. This CDR3 is 15 amino acids long. V dropped 6 bases and J dropped 2 bases, with 14 bases sitting between them. The CDR3 DNA follows: TGTGCCAGCAGCCTTGACGCCCGCGGCAATCAGCCCCAGCATTTT. Amino acid sequence: CASSLDARGNQPQHF.

The chain carries TRBV27 and TRBJ2-2; D remains unclear. The CDR3 has 14 residues. Germline assignment: CDR1 MNHEY and CDR2 SMNVEV (reference sequence). The V end lost 7 bases, the J end lost 0 bases, and 9 bases lay between the germline ends. CDR3 sequence reads: CASNRDPNTGELFF. CDR3 DNA: TGTGCCAGCAACAGAGATCCGAACACCGGGGAGCTGTTTTTT.

This rearrangement joins TRBV10-3 to TRBJ2-1; 8 nucleotides line up with TRBD2. Germline CDR1 is ENHRY and CDR2 is SYGVKD. The V segment lost 8 bases and the J segment 5 bases; nucleotides outside the gene matches: 5. The CDR3 has 13 amino acids. For the CDR3, the DNA is TGTGCCATCCATAGCGGGGCGAACAATGAGCAGTTCTTC. Its translation: CAIHSGANNEQFF.

The chain joins TRBV4-1 to TRBJ1-3; D uncertain. CDR1 and CDR2 from the germline V gene are MGHRA and YSYEKL. The CDR3 sequence is 15 residues long. The V and J ends lost 1 base and 9 bases respectively, with 16 bases between them. The DNA for the CDR3 is TGCGCCAGCAGCCAAGGGATAGCTATTTCGTTCACCATATATTTT. As protein: CASSQGIAISFTIYF.

The V call is TRBV2, the J call TRBJ2-1, with D perhaps being TRBD1 or TRBD2 (6 bases each). The CDR3 totals 14 residues. Germline V gene lookup returns CDR1 SNHLY and CDR2 FYNNEI. Trimming shortened V by 7 bases and J by 4 bases, and 14 bases separated the two germline ends. CDR3 DNA sequence: TGTGCCAGCATCCGGGGGCCCACTTACAATGAGCAGTTCTTC. Protein: CASIRGPTYNEQFF. The variable domain in full, completed from reference TRBV2 and TRBJ2-1, reads EPEVTQTPSHQVTQMGQEVILRCVPISNHLYFYWYRQILGQKVEFLVSFYNNEISEKSEIFDDQFSVERPDGSNFTLKIRSTKLEDSAMYFCASIRGPTYNEQFFGPGTRLTVL.

This clone is a singleton in its sample. The rearrangement links TRBV19 to TRBJ2-3, with 8 bases aligning to TRBD2. From germline, CDR1 is LNHDA and CDR2 SQIVND (reference sequence). V lost 3 bases, J lost 5 bases, and 4 bases stayed unmatched. The CDR3 loop spans 14 amino acids. The CDR3 region is CASSIGLAGDTQYF. The CDR3 region has the DNA TGTGCCAGTAGTATTGGGCTAGCGGGAGATACGCAGTATTTT.

This chain joins TRBV25-1 and TRBJ2-7; D is undetermined. Germline V gene sequence: CDR1 MGHDK, CDR2 SYGVNS. The CDR3 has 14 amino acids. The ends were cut back, 2 bases at V and 2 bases at J, with 10 bases in the middle. The CDR3 region has the DNA TGTGCCAGCAGTGAAAGCCTAGGGACCTACGAGCAGTACTTC. Translated: CASSESLGTYEQYF.

The gene calls are TRBV29-1 and TRBJ1-2, with 8 nucleotides matching TRBD1. Trimming cost V 1 base and J 0 bases; bases outside gene matches: 7. The germline V gene has CDR1 SQVTM and CDR2 ANQGSEA. The CDR3 extends over 16 amino acids. The CDR3 reads CSVEVPGQVANYGYTF. DNA of the CDR3: TGCAGCGTTGAAGTCCCGGGACAGGTCGCTAACTATGGCTACACCTTC.

V is TRBV28 and J is TRBJ1-5, with 8 bases lining up with TRBD1. Trimming at V came to 4 bases and at J to 4 bases, leaving 9 bases not matched to a gene. Germline CDR1 MDHEN, CDR2 SYDVKM. This CDR3 is built from 16 residues. This chain's CDR3 is CASSWSRTGKNQPQHF. The DNA for the CDR3 is TGTGCCAGCAGTTGGTCCCGGACAGGGAAGAATCAGCCCCAGCATTTT.

The CDR3 bases are TGCAGCGTCCGGGGCGGGGCAGCAACTAATGAAAAACTGTTTTTT. Translation: CSVRGGAATNEKLFF. The chain joins TRBV29-1 to TRBJ1-4, with D tentatively TRBD1 (5 bases). This CDR3 region has 15 residues. Germline V gene sequence: CDR1 SQVTM, CDR2 ANQGSEA. The V gene lost 6 bases and the J gene lost 0 bases, with 14 bases spanning the gap.

V usage is TRBV6-5 and J usage is TRBJ1-1, with D perhaps matching TRBD1 (5 bases). Germline V CDR1 and CDR2: MNHEY, SVGAGI. V gave up 7 bases and J gave up 2 bases, with 11 bases separating them. The CDR3 is 13 residues long. The CDR3 DNA reads TGTGCCAGCACCGAAGACAGTAACACTGAAGCTTTCTTT. Translating it yields CASTEDSNTEAFF.